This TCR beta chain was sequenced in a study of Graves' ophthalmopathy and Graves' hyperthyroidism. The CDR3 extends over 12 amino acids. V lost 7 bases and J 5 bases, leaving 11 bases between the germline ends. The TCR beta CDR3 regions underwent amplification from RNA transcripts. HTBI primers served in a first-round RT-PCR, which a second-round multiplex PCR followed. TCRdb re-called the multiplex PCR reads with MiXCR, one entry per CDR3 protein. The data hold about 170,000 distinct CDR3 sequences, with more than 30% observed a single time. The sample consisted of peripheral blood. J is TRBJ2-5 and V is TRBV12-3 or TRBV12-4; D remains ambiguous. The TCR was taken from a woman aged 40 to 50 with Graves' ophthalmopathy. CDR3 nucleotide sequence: TGTGCCAGCAACAAAGGGTGGGAGACCCAGTACTTC. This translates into CASNKGWETQYF.